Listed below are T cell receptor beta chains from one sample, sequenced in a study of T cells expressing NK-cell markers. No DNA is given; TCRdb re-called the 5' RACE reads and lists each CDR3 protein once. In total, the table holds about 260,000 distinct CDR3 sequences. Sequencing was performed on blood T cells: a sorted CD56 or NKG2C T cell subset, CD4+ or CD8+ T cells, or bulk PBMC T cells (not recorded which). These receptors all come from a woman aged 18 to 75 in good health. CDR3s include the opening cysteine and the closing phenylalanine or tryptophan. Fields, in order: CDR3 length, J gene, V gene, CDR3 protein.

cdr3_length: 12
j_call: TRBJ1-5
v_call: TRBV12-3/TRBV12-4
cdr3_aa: CAGGVSNQPQHF

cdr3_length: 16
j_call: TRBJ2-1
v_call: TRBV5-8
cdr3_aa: CASSLPASGRRDEQFF

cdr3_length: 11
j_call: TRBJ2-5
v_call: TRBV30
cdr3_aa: CAWSAMETQYF

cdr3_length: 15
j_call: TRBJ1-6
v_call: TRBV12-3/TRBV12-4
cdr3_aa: CASSLDPGVGPPLHF

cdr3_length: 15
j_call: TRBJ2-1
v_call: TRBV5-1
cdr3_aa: CASSLGVRDDNEQFF

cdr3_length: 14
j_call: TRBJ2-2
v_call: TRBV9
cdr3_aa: CASSVERPPGELFF

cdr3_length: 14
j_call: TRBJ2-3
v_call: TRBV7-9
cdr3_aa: CASSADRVTDTQYF

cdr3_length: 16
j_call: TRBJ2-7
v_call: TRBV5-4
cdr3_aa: CASSLGGLADTYEQYF

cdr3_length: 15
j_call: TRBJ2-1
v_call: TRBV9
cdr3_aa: CASSPEQILGNEQFF

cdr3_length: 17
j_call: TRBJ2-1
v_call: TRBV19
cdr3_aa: CASSTGTSGRIDNEQFF

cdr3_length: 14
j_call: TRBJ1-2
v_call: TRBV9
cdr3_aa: CASSEPSGGGGYTF

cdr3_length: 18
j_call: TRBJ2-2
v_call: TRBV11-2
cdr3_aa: CASSWGLAGASNTGELFF

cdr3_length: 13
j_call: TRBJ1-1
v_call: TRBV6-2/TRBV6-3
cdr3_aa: CASRDQDPMGAFF

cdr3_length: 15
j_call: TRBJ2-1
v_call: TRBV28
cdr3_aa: CASRWASARYNEQFF

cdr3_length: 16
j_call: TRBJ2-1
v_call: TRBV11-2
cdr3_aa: CASTRRGASGTNEQFF

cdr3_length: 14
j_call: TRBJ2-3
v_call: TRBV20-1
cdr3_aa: CSARASGGTDTQYF

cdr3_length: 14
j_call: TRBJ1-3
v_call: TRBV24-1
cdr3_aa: CATSDSGRKGTIYF

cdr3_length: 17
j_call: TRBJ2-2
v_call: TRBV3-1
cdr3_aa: CASSQGLRLAVTLELFF